These 20 T cell receptor beta chains share one sample of origin, sequenced in a study of T cells in narcolepsy. Which antigens these TCRs recognize remains unknown. Produced via immunoSEQ multiplex PCR; TCRdb's table is partial and in-frame only. This sample has 2,500 or so clones, with 26% found just once. The specimen sequenced was cultured CD4+ T cells from cerebrospinal fluid. The receptors stem from a human donor with narcolepsy.

The chain uses TRBV7-1 and TRBJ1-2; a weak D match, TRBD1 (6 bases). TRBV7-1 has ORF status, its function being uncertain. The CDR3 is 15 residues long. Trimming left V 4 bases short and J 5 bases short, with 17 bases between. The DNA of the CDR3 is TGTGCCAGCAGCTTAGTTGGGACAACACTTTATGGCTACACCTTC. Protein: CASSLVGTTLYGYTF.

This clone was seen only a few times. Given a far larger clone just one base away, this is likely a sequencing read error. CDR3 sequence: CAITLTGPRKPEAFF. CDR3 coding DNA: TGCGCCATCACTCTAACCGGGCCCCGGAAACCTGAAGCTTTCTTT. The chain links TRBV23-1 to TRBJ1-1; the D is unclear. TRBV23-1 is classed as an ORF, of uncertain function. The CDR3 has 15 amino acids. With 10 bases removed from V and 6 bases from J, the gap between germline ends came to 24 bases.

The rearrangement uses TRBV7-9 and TRBJ2-7; D not resolved. With 2 bases removed from V and 2 bases from J, the gap between germline ends came to 7 bases. Looked up from germline, CDR1 is SEHNR and CDR2 is FQNEAQ (reference sequence). This CDR3 has 13 residues. The DNA for the CDR3 is TGTGCCAGCAGCTTAATAAGTGCCTACGAGCAGTACTTC. This encodes CASSLISAYEQYF.

This clone is medium-sized within its sample. V gene TRBV10-3 combines with J gene TRBJ2-7; D may be TRBD1 (5 bases). Germline V gene sequence: CDR1 ENHRY, CDR2 SYGVKD. V was cut by 6 bases and J by 1 base, with 10 bases left in between. CDR3 size: 13 residues. The CDR3 loop reads CAISLGQSYEQYF. CDR3 bases: TGTGCCATCAGCCTGGGGCAGTCCTACGAGCAGTACTTC.

Comments on this clone: It may be a read error: a sequence one base away is much more abundant. This chain uses TRBV7-9 with TRBJ2-5; weak D call: TRBD2 (6 bases). Germline V gene data show CDR1 as SEHNR and CDR2 as FQNEAQ (reference sequence). CDR3 length: 13 residues. CDR3 amino acids: CASRLASAEIQYF. Here the CDR3 DNA reads TGTGCCAGCAGGCTAGCGAGCGCGGAGATCCAGTACTTC.

This chain connects TRBV5-6 to TRBJ1-2; 7 nucleotides match TRBD1. Looked up from germline, CDR1 is SGHDT and CDR2 is YYEEEE. The ends lost 0 bases at V and 7 bases at J; junction bases unmatched: 6. The CDR3 spans 14 residues. In DNA form, the CDR3 reads TGTGCCAGCAGCTTGGAGGGACCAGGGGGTGGCTACACCTTC. Amino acids: CASSLEGPGGGYTF.

As to this clone: At one end the junction does not follow the germline gene, possibly because of a read error. This chain connects TRBV7-2 to TRBJ1-4; D is ambiguous. The germline V gene has CDR1 SGHTA and CDR2 FQGNSA. This CDR3 is 14 amino acids long. CDR3 nucleotides: TGCGCCAGCAGCCAAAATTCGGTGGGTGAAAAACTGTTTTTT. Protein: CASSQNSVGEKLFF.

In regard to this clone: With a much larger clone just one base away, this may be a read error. The gene calls are TRBV12-5 and TRBJ2-7; 8 nucleotides match TRBD2. This CDR3 is 17 amino acids long. V shed 3 bases and J 2 bases; nucleotides not matched to a gene: 12. Germline CDR1 and CDR2: LGHNT and FRNRAP. This CDR3 is CASGFNTACGGTYEQYF. CDR3 in DNA: TGTGCTAGTGGTTTCAACACGGCTTGCGGGGGGACCTACGAGCAGTACTTC.

This clone was seen a handful of times. The chain couples TRBV7-6 to TRBJ2-3; maybe TRBD2 (6 bases). The CDR3 has 14 amino acids. Germline lookup yields CDR1 SGHVS and CDR2 FNYEAQ. The germline V and J ends were trimmed by 4 bases and 4 bases, with 12 bases remaining between them. The CDR3 DNA sequence: TGTGCCAGCAGCTCACGGGGGTTTCCAGATACGCAGTATTTT. Translating it yields CASSSRGFPDTQYF.

This clone was recorded a few times. The chain uses TRBV2 and TRBJ2-5; tentative D call: TRBD2 (5 bases). This CDR3 has 11 residues. The germline V and J ends were trimmed by 7 bases and 5 bases, with 8 bases remaining between them. From germline, CDR1 is SNHLY and CDR2 FYNNEI. CDR3 DNA: TGTGCCAGCACGACGGGGGAGACCCAGTACTTC. This gives the protein CASTTGETQYF.

The rearrangement links TRBV6-1 to TRBJ2-5; D unresolved. The CDR3 is made up of 11 amino acids. Trimming pared 7 bases from V and 3 bases from J, leaving 6 bases between. Germline V gene data show CDR1 as MNHNS and CDR2 as SASEGT. DNA for the CDR3: TGTGCCAGCACTTTTAAAGAGACCCAGTACTTC. Protein sequence: CASTFKETQYF.

This clone has just a few counts. The V and J genes are TRBV9 and TRBJ2-3; maybe TRBD2 (6 bases). Trimming removed 3 bases at V and 9 bases at J, with 17 bases between. The germline gives CDR1 SGDLS, CDR2 YYNGEE. The CDR3 consists of 14 residues. The chain's CDR3 is CASSELAAPGTQYF. CDR3 nucleotides: TGTGCCAGCAGCGAGTTAGCGGCCCCAGGGACGCAGTATTTT.

The V and J genes are TRBV7-2 and TRBJ1-3; a possible D gene is TRBD1 (6 bases). Germline V gene sequence: CDR1 SGHTA, CDR2 FQGNSA. The length of the CDR3 is 17 residues. The V and J ends lost 5 bases and 4 bases respectively, with 21 bases between them. CDR3 nucleotide sequence: TGTGCCAGCAGCCAAGATCAATTGGGGGCCGAAGGAAACACCATATATTTT. Its translation is CASSQDQLGAEGNTIYF.

This clone has only a few counts. The junction differs from germline at one of its ends, possibly a read error. The rearrangement uses TRBV5-4 and TRBJ1-1; no clear D gene. Germline lookup yields CDR1 SGHNT and CDR2 YYREEE (reference sequence). The CDR3 length is 14 residues. The CDR3 DNA is TGCGCCAGCAGCCAAGCGGTATGGAACACTGAAGCTTTCTTT. This gives the protein CASSQAVWNTEAFF.

This clone appeared a few times. This chain uses TRBV4-1 with TRBJ2-3; TRBD2 matches 8 bases. CDR3 length: 16 amino acids. Germline values: CDR1 MGHRA, CDR2 YSYEKL. The V gene end was trimmed by 1 base and the J gene end by 6 bases; junction bases not matched to a gene: 9. The CDR3 nucleotides read TGCGCCAGCAGCCAAGTTTTACGGGGGGGCCGGGATACGCAGTATTTT. It specifies CASSQVLRGGRDTQYF.

Regarding this clone: With a far larger clone one base away, a read error is the likely cause. V usage is TRBV19 and J usage is TRBJ1-5; TRBD1 is a possible D gene (6 bases). CDR1 is LNHDA, CDR2 SQIVND, per germline (reference sequence). The CDR3 sequence is 16 residues long. In nucleotides, the CDR3 is TGTCCCAGTACCCGGACAGCTCTTCTTAGCAATCAGCCCCAGCATTTT. Amino acid sequence: CPSTRTALLSNQPQHF.

Points on this clone: This probably arose from a read error, given a far larger clone one base away. The V call is TRBV5-6, the J call TRBJ2-5; D is undetermined. Trimming left V 2 bases short and J 5 bases short, with 13 bases between. Germline V CDR1 and CDR2: SGHDT, YYEEEE. The CDR3 loop spans 14 amino acids. CDR3 sequence: CASSLRFGRETQYF. The DNA for the CDR3 is TGTGCCAGCAGCTTAAGGTTCGGGCGGGAGACCCAGTACTTC.

This clone is medium-sized (0.01 to 0.1%) in the sample. This chain uses TRBV7-2 with TRBJ2-3; D is perhaps TRBD1 (6 bases). CDR1 and CDR2 from the germline V gene are SGHTA and FQGNSA. CDR3 length: 13 amino acids. Trimming removed 5 bases from V and 5 bases from J, with 11 bases in between. CDR3 residues: CASSTRGGDTQYF. CDR3 bases: TGTGCCAGCAGCACTAGAGGGGGAGATACGCAGTATTTT.

This clone was observed a few times. This rearrangement joins TRBV5-5 to TRBJ2-5; TRBD1 or TRBD2 may be the D gene (5 bases each). The length of the CDR3 is 14 residues. Trimming shortened V by 6 bases and J by 3 bases, and 15 bases separated the two germline ends. From germline, CDR1 is SGHKS and CDR2 YYEKEE (reference sequence). Written as DNA, the CDR3 is TGTGCCAGCAACCTCTGGGGACGGAAAGAGACCCAGTACTTC. Translating it yields CASNLWGRKETQYF.

By sample fraction, this clone is medium-sized. This chain connects TRBV19 to TRBJ2-3; no clear D. V shed 6 bases and J shed 6 bases, with 13 bases lying between them. The length of the CDR3 is 13 residues. Germline V lookup: CDR1 LNHDA, CDR2 SQIVND (reference sequence). CDR3 nucleotide sequence: TGTGCCAGTAGCTTCACGACGAGTGATACGCAGTATTTT. Amino acid sequence: CASSFTTSDTQYF.